Listed here are 7 T cell receptor beta chains from one sample, sequenced in a study of human T cells and chemical hapten exposure. Described time point: patch test 3, about 24 weeks after DPC sensitization. Treatment reported: therapeutic diphenylcyclopropenone sensitization with weekly scalp DPC. Via MiXCR, TCRdb re-called the RACE reads, giving one row per CDR3 protein. The sample includes about 90,000 distinct CDR3 sequences, under 13% of them seen just once. Here the sequenced sample was whole blood, taken in connection with sensitization to the hapten diphenylcyclopropenone (DPC). The origin of the receptors is a woman aged 25 to 39 with alopecia areata. Some clones in this sample may be carry-over from other donors' samples.

This clonotype was observed at least ten times. CDR3 region: CASSYDSHQPQHF. The CDR3 nucleotides are TGTGCCAGCAGTTATGACAGCCATCAGCCCCAGCATTTT. This chain connects TRBV12-3 or TRBV12-4 to TRBJ1-5; D is possibly TRBD1 (5 bases). V lost 4 bases, J lost 5 bases, and 9 bases lay in between. The CDR3 sequence is 13 residues long.

The sample holds a few counts of this clonotype. This sequence joins TRBV4-3 and TRBJ2-6; 8 bases are shared with TRBD2. With 0 bases clipped from V and 4 bases from J, the junction kept 5 bases outside the gene matches. Germline CDR1 LGHNA, CDR2 YSLEER. CDR3 size: 17 residues. The CDR3 here is CASSQDLSGTGANVLTF. The CDR3 region has the DNA TGCGCCAGCAGCCAAGATCTTAGCGGGACCGGGGCCAACGTCCTGACTTTC.

The V gene is TRBV9, the J gene TRBJ2-7, with 8 bases lining up with TRBD2. V lost 3 bases, J lost 3 bases, and 11 bases stayed unmatched. There are 16 residues in the CDR3. The germline V gene encodes CDR1 SGDLS and CDR2 YYNGEE. CDR3 in DNA: TGTGCCAGCAGCGCGACTATAGCGGGGACTAACTACGAGCAGTACTTC. Translated: CASSATIAGTNYEQYF.

This clonotype was found many times. This chain connects TRBV6-1 to TRBJ1-1; D perhaps matches TRBD1 (6 bases). Trimming left V 0 bases short and J 4 bases short, with 12 bases between. This CDR3 comprises 15 residues. CDR1 and CDR2 from the germline V gene are MNHNS and SASEGT. The CDR3 nucleotides are TGTGCCAGCAGTGAAGCGGGGCGGGGGGCCACTGAAGCTTTCTTT. Translated: CASSEAGRGATEAFF.

This rearrangement joins TRBV15 to TRBJ1-1, with a weak D call TRBD1 (5 bases). V was shortened by 6 bases and J by 3 bases, with 14 bases between the two germline ends. The CDR3 covers 14 residues. CDR1 and CDR2 (germline): LNHNV, YYDKDF (reference sequence). The CDR3 loop reads CATSRGVLDTEAFF. Written as DNA, the CDR3 is TGTGCCACCAGTCGGGGGGTTTTGGACACTGAAGCTTTCTTT.

This clonotype appeared many times. The CDR3 here is CAWSAGTTGETQYF. For the CDR3, the DNA is TGTGCCTGGAGTGCAGGGACGACTGGGGAGACCCAGTACTTC. This chain connects TRBV30 to TRBJ2-5; D is perhaps TRBD1 or TRBD2 (5 bases each). The ends were cut back, 1 base at V and 5 bases at J, with 14 bases in the middle. CDR3 length equals 14 residues. Germline V gene sequence: CDR1 GTSNPN, CDR2 SVGIG (reference sequence). The full variable domain, completed using reference TRBV30 and TRBJ2-5, is SQTIHQWPATLVQPVGSPLSLECTVEGTSNPNLYWYRQAAGRGLQLLFYSVGIGQISSEVPQNLSASRPQDRQFILSSKKLLLSDSGFYLCAWSAGTTGETQYFGPGTRLLVL.

The chain uses TRBV18 and TRBJ2-7; D is possibly TRBD1 or TRBD2 (5 bases each). V lost 6 bases and J lost 0, with 6 bases in between. This CDR3 contains 12 residues. Germline V gene data show CDR1 as KGHSH and CDR2 as LQKENI. CDR3 amino acids: CASSGVSYEQYV. DNA for the CDR3: TGTGCCAGCTCGGGGGTCTCCTACGAGCAGTACGTC.